The T cell receptor (beta chain) described here comes from a study of regulatory T cells in long-lasting Graves disease. This clonotype came up a few times. Time point given: newly diagnosed GD, antithyroid drugs for less than 3 months. Scientists built the TCR library using RNA that was extracted from PBMCs. The germline CDR1 and CDR2 sequences are MNHNS and SASEGT. CDR3 length: 16 residues. Losses at the gene ends were 6 bases for V and 0 bases for J; bases not matched to a gene: 7. The authors built TCR beta libraries using iRepertoire HTBI primers and Arm-PCR of CDR3 regions. A single record per CDR3 protein comes from TCRdb applying MiXCR to the multiplex PCR reads. The profile shows under 800,000 distinct CDR3 sequences, roughly 15% of them singletons. This sample was shared with a second study, whose subject was T cells in Graves' hyperthyroidism and ophthalmopathy.

The sequencing used peripheral blood mononuclear cells (PBMCs), collected at new diagnosis, from a patient treated with antithyroid drugs. This TCR was sampled from a woman aged 25 to 39 with Graves disease. The genes are TRBV6-1 and TRBJ1-4, with 7 bases fitting TRBD1. CDR3 in amino acids: CASRPTGLATNEKLFF. CDR3 coding DNA: TGTGCCAGCAGGCCGACAGGGCTTGCAACTAATGAAAAACTGTTTTTT.